This T cell receptor beta chain was identified during a study of blood T cells in healthy people across ages. Study-wide results and caveats: Getting older went along with TCR beta diversity per million T cells dropping roughly linearly. Unsorted PBMCs ruled out conclusive naive versus antigen-experienced comparison.

About this clonotype itself: Its antigen is undetermined.

The sample providers were healthy Caucasian people from Russia, aged about 6 to 90. Next came a second PCR, run for roughly 7 to 12 cycles, which used a sample-barcoded 5' primer along with a J-beta primer mix. A tag from a template-switch adaptor with 12 random nucleotides marked each cDNA molecule. MiXCR, run by TCRdb on the 5' RACE reads, gives a single entry per CDR3 protein. The table records 1.2 million to 1.5 million distinct CDR3 sequences, 40% to 50% of them present only once. Germline V gene sequence: CDR1 SGHKS, CDR2 YYEKEE (reference sequence). V lost 4 bases and J lost 8; bases outside the gene matches: 5. The length of the CDR3 is 14 residues.

The TCR was taken from a woman between 18 and 29 years old in good health. This chain joins TRBV5-5 and TRBJ2-1; 11 bases line up with TRBD1. The source material was blood. CDR3 in DNA: TGTGCCAGCAGCAAGAGGACAGGGGGCGATGAGCAGTTCTTC. Protein sequence: CASSKRTGGDEQFF. Variable domain in full (rest from reference TRBV5-5 and TRBJ2-1): DAGVTQSPTHLIKTRGQQVTLRCSPISGHKSVSWYQQVLGQGPQFIFQYYEKEERGRGNFPDRFSARQFPNYSSELNVNALLLGDSALYLCASSKRTGGDEQFFGPGTRLTVL.